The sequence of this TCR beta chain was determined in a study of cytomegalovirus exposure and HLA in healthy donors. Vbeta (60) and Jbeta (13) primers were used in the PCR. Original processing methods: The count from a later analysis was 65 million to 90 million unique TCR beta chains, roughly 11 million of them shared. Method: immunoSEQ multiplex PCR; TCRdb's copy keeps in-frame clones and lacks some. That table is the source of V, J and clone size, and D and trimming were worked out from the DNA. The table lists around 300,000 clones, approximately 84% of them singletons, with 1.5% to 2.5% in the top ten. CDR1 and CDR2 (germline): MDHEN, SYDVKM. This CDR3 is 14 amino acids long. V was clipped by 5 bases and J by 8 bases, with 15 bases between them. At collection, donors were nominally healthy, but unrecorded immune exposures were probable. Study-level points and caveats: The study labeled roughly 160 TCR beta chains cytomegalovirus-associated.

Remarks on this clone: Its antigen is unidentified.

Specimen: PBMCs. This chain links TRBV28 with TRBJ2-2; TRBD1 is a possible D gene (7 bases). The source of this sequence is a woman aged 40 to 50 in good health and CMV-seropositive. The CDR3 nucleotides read TGTGCCAGCAGTGAAGGGGGCGGGACGGGGGAGCTGTTTTTT. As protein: CASSEGGGTGELFF.